Sequencing of this TCR beta chain was carried out in a study of control samples from healthy donors and cancer patients. This CDR3 is built from 15 residues. V was shortened by 4 bases and J by 3 bases, with 12 bases between the two germline ends. From germline, CDR1 is MGHRA and CDR2 YSYEKL. Sequencing used immunoSEQ multiplex PCR; TCRdb keeps in-frame clones, though not all of them. The repertoire includes about 54,000 clones, 95% to 96% of them detected once, and around 2% sits in the top ten. The sequence was obtained from a woman younger than 45 in good health. The chain combines TRBV4-1 with TRBJ2-2, with D maybe TRBD1 (5 bases). The sample comprised blood. The CDR3 sequence: CASSRGDRHTGELFF. The CDR3 DNA reads as TGCGCCAGCAGCCGAGGCGACAGACACACCGGGGAGCTGTTTTTT.